The clone carrying this T cell receptor (beta chain) was detected only a few times. The antigen is not known. This sample is part of a study of response to subunit inactivated influenza vaccine. Study-level results: The authors suggested that few new T cells are recruited per seasonal influenza vaccination.

J was trimmed by 1 base and V by 6 bases; bases with no gene match: 7. CDR3 length: 16 amino acids. TCRdb itself ran the RT-PCR reads through MiXCR, one entry per CDR3 protein. The data show about 520,000 distinct CDR3 sequences, 25% seen once. This rearrangement joins TRBV12-3 or TRBV12-4 to TRBJ2-7, with 12 bases fitting TRBD2. This receptor was identified in a man aged 45-65 years who received an inactivated influenza vaccine. Sequencing used CD4+ T cells sorted from PBMCs, obtained more than 4 days after vaccination. CDR3: CASSMTSGRRSYEQYF. In DNA, the CDR3 is TGTGCCAGCAGCATGACTAGCGGGAGACGGTCCTACGAGCAGTACTTC.